This T cell receptor (beta chain) came from a study of regulatory T cells in long-lasting Graves disease. The overall study: Persistent Graves' disease required over 5 years of antithyroid drugs and positive TSH receptor antibodies. General observations from the study: The study examined only peripheral blood, not thyroid tissue. Having only a small sample size may have limited accuracy.

Building the TCR beta libraries relied on iRepertoire HTBI primers, and CDR3 regions underwent Arm-PCR. In TCRdb, the multiplex PCR reads were re-called with MiXCR into one record per CDR3 protein. Of about 660,000 distinct CDR3 sequences in the sample, around 30% were seen once. Per germline, CDR1 GTSNPN and CDR2 SVGIG (reference sequence). V was shortened by 2 bases and J by 3 bases, with 2 bases between the two germline ends. The CDR3 runs 11 residues. Regarding this clonotype: Its antigen is unknown.

This sample's time point: persistent/refractory GD, antithyroid drugs over 5 years with positive TRAb. Scientists built the TCR library using RNA that was extracted from PBMCs. This clonotype originated in a female donor with Graves disease. This sequence joins TRBV30 and TRBJ1-3; no reliable D call. The material sequenced was peripheral blood mononuclear cells (PBMCs), taken when the disease was refractory, from a patient treated with antithyroid drugs. Here the CDR3 reads CAWSNGNTIYF. CDR3 nucleotides: TGTGCCTGGAGTAATGGAAACACCATATATTTT.